This is a list of T cell receptor beta chains from one sample in a study of early T cells in non-severe SARS-CoV-2 infection. TCRdb analysed the 5' RACE reads with MiXCR anew, one entry per CDR3 protein. The table includes around 50,000 distinct CDR3 sequences, around 12% detected once. Sequencing used whole blood. The receptors originated from an adult who was a healthcare worker with PCR-confirmed SARS-CoV-2 infection or an uninfected control (not recorded which). The CDR3 runs from the conserved cysteine through the conserved F or W. The D gene is left open where the match is weak. The size field is filled for only some rows; it gives once, few, many or a size class.

TRBV4-2,-,few,TRBJ2-5,CASSQVGGAQETQYF,TGTGCCAGCAGCCAAGTCGGGGGAGCACAAGAGACCCAGTACTTC
TRBV30,TRBD2,-,TRBJ2-3,CAWSHWRESTDTQYF,TGTGCCTGGAGTCACTGGCGGGAGTCCACAGATACGCAGTATTTT
TRBV7-9,TRBD1,-,TRBJ2-6,CASSQRGQVRSGANVLTF,TGTGCCAGCAGCCAAAGGGGACAGGTCCGCTCTGGGGCCAACGTCCTGACTTTC
TRBV15,-,few,TRBJ2-3,CATSRVPSGTRALTDTQYF,TGTGCCACCAGCAGAGTCCCCTCAGGGACCCGGGCCCTAACAGATACGCAGTATTTT
TRBV28,-,-,TRBJ1-5,CASTSLNHAQHF,TGTGCCAGCACCTCTTTAAATCACGCCCAGCATTTT
TRBV5-5,-,-,TRBJ2-6,CASSSQKARSGANVLTF,TGTGCCAGCAGCTCCCAGAAAGCCCGCTCTGGGGCCAACGTCCTGACTTTC
TRBV6-1,-,few,TRBJ2-3,CASSGTGSSTQYF,TGTGCCAGCAGCGGTACAGGGTCAAGTACGCAGTATTTT
TRBV20-1,TRBD2,few,TRBJ2-3,CSAQYGAGGSSTDTQYF,TGCAGTGCCCAGTATGGAGCGGGAGGGTCTAGCACAGATACGCAGTATTTT
TRBV5-1,-,few,TRBJ2-5,CASSFLATTQETQYF,TGCGCCAGCAGCTTCCTAGCGACTACCCAAGAGACCCAGTACTTC
TRBV5-8,-,-,TRBJ1-4,CASSLVGATNEKLFF,TGTGCCAGCAGCTTGGTGGGAGCAACTAATGAAAAACTGTTTTTT
TRBV7-2,-,many,TRBJ2-4,CASSMDQRSNIQYF,TGTGCCAGCAGCATGGATCAGCGGAGCAACATTCAGTACTTC
TRBV18,-,few,TRBJ1-3,CASSPTTGGNTIYF,TGTGCCAGCTCACCAACAACCGGTGGAAACACCATATATTTT
TRBV5-6,-,-,TRBJ2-5,CASRMYNQETQYF,TGTGCCAGCAGGATGTACAACCAAGAGACCCAGTACTTC
TRBV5-1,-,few,TRBJ2-1,CASSSQIALGNEQFF,TGCGCCAGCAGCTCCCAGATAGCACTAGGTAATGAGCAGTTCTTC
TRBV28,-,many,TRBJ1-5,CASSFLGKAISNQPQHF,TGTGCCAGCAGTTTCTTGGGGAAGGCGATTAGCAATCAGCCCCAGCATTTT
TRBV2,TRBD2,-,TRBJ2-1,CASGSSGRAGEQFF,TGTGCCAGCGGCTCTAGCGGGAGGGCAGGTGAGCAGTTCTTC
TRBV29-1,TRBD2,-,TRBJ2-1,CSVESGGSYNEQFF,TGCAGCGTTGAGTCGGGAGGATCCTACAATGAGCAGTTCTTC
TRBV11-2,-,many,TRBJ2-7,CASSPSLQNYEQYF,TGTGCCAGCAGCCCATCGCTACAAAACTACGAGCAGTACTTC
TRBV7-8,TRBD2,-,TRBJ2-5,CASSRAWASGKIQETQYF,TGTGCCAGCAGCCGAGCCTGGGCTAGCGGGAAGATCCAAGAGACCCAGTACTTC
TRBV7-3,TRBD1,few,TRBJ2-2,CASSVTGAGELFF,TGTGCCAGCAGCGTAACAGGGGCCGGGGAGCTGTTTTTT
TRBV12-3/TRBV12-4,-,many,TRBJ2-7,CASTDQISNEQYF,TGTGCCAGCACCGACCAGATCAGCAACGAGCAGTACTTC
TRBV21-1,-,few,TRBJ2-4,CASSKKRTGAGKNIQYF,TGTGCCAGCAGCAAAAAACGGACCGGGGCCGGCAAAAACATTCAGTACTTC
TRBV6-5,-,many,TRBJ2-7,CASRSSGSYEQYF,TGTGCCAGCAGGAGCTCGGGGTCCTACGAGCAGTACTTC
TRBV29-1,-,many,TRBJ1-3,CSVEVQGNTIYF,TGCAGCGTTGAGGTTCAGGGAAACACCATATATTTT
TRBV12-3/TRBV12-4,-,few,TRBJ2-5,CASNRDSRAAQYF,TGTGCCAGCAACCGGGACTCCCGGGCGGCCCAGTACTTC
TRBV18,TRBD1,-,TRBJ1-1,CASSPERGRGTEAFF,TGTGCCAGCTCACCGGAGAGGGGGCGCGGCACTGAAGCTTTCTTT
TRBV5-1,-,few,TRBJ2-3,CASSRDRTDTQYF,TGCGCCAGCAGCCGGGATCGCACAGATACGCAGTATTTT
TRBV20-1,TRBD2,few,TRBJ2-1,CSAFGLAGDNEQFF,TGCAGTGCCTTCGGACTAGCAGGAGACAATGAGCAGTTCTTC
TRBV6-1,-,many,TRBJ2-7,CASRFSSYEQYF,TGTGCCAGCAGGTTCAGCTCCTACGAGCAGTACTTC
TRBV29-1,-,-,TRBJ2-1,CSVEVLAEIGEQFF,TGCAGCGTTGAGGTTTTAGCGGAAATAGGGGAGCAGTTCTTC
TRBV6-5,-,-,TRBJ2-5,CASSKGTGMETQYF,TGTGCCAGCAGTAAAGGGACCGGCATGGAGACCCAGTACTTC
TRBV2,TRBD2,many,TRBJ2-5,CASTREGETQYF,TGTGCCAGCACCCGGGAGGGGGAGACCCAGTACTTC
TRBV7-2,-,many,TRBJ2-1,CASSPGSGHEQFF,TGTGCCAGCAGCCCGGGAAGCGGGCATGAGCAGTTCTTC
TRBV28,TRBD1,many,TRBJ1-1,CASNTGGRTTEAFF,TGTGCCAGCAATACAGGGGGCCGGACCACTGAAGCTTTCTTT
TRBV12-3/TRBV12-4,-,many,TRBJ2-2,CASSYLTGELFF,TGTGCCAGCAGTTATCTAACCGGGGAGCTGTTTTTT
TRBV7-9,-,-,TRBJ2-7,CASSSPGLPSEQYF,TGTGCCAGCAGCTCCCCGGGACTTCCCTCCGAGCAGTACTTC
TRBV2,TRBD1,few,TRBJ2-3,CASSGRGGVTDTQYF,TGTGCCAGCAGTGGAAGAGGGGGCGTCACAGATACGCAGTATTTT
TRBV19,-,few,TRBJ2-5,CASSMGHQETQYF,TGTGCCAGTAGTATGGGTCACCAAGAGACCCAGTACTTC
TRBV29-1,TRBD2,-,TRBJ2-2,CSARTSTTITGELFF,TGCAGCGCTCGGACTAGCACAACTATCACCGGGGAGCTGTTTTTT
TRBV7-2,-,many,TRBJ2-1,CASSSSGRGDEQFF,TGTGCCAGCAGCTCTTCAGGGAGAGGGGATGAGCAGTTCTTC
TRBV28,TRBD2,-,TRBJ2-1,CASSLVSSGSRNEQFF,TGTGCCAGCAGTTTAGTATCTAGCGGGAGTAGGAATGAGCAGTTCTTC
TRBV7-2,-,-,TRBJ2-6,CASSLVPAGLFSGANVLTF,TGTGCCAGCAGCTTAGTCCCTGCAGGATTATTCTCTGGGGCCAACGTCCTGACTTTC
TRBV10-3,-,many,TRBJ1-1,CAIRDSGNTEAFF,TGTGCCATCAGGGACAGCGGGAACACTGAAGCTTTCTTT
TRBV11-2,-,many,TRBJ2-1,CASSPSGSGLYNEQFF,TGTGCCAGCAGCCCTTCGGGTAGCGGCTTGTACAATGAGCAGTTCTTC
TRBV2,-,many,TRBJ2-7,CASTTYIGGHEQYF,TGTGCCAGCACGACATACATCGGGGGCCACGAGCAGTACTTC
TRBV19,-,-,TRBJ2-7,CASRPTESYEQYF,TGTGCCAGTAGACCGACGGAATCCTACGAGCAGTACTTC
TRBV9,TRBD1,-,TRBJ1-5,CASSQGQGFQPQHF,TGTGCCAGCAGCCAGGGACAGGGTTTTCAGCCCCAGCATTTT
TRBV29-1,-,few,TRBJ1-2,CSVPPGGANYGYTF,TGCAGCGTCCCACCGGGAGGCGCTAACTATGGCTACACCTTC
TRBV4-1,-,many,TRBJ1-3,CASSQPTGNTIYF,TGCGCCAGCAGCCAACCTACTGGAAACACCATATATTTT
TRBV29-1,TRBD2,many,TRBJ2-7,CSVLGGSGSDEQYF,TGCAGCGTCCTGGGGGGGAGCGGGTCCGACGAGCAGTACTTC
TRBV2,-,many,TRBJ2-3,CASSEQGGSRDTQYF,TGTGCCAGCAGTGAACAGGGGGGTTCGAGAGATACGCAGTATTTT
TRBV7-3,-,many,TRBJ2-1,CASSLTSYNEQFF,TGTGCCAGCAGCTTAACCAGTTACAATGAGCAGTTCTTC
TRBV29-1,TRBD2,few,TRBJ2-1,CSVEDREGNEQFF,TGCAGCGTTGAAGATCGGGAGGGCAATGAGCAGTTCTTC